The clone carrying this T cell receptor beta chain was counted at least ten times. Its antigen is as yet unknown. Using its own MiXCR run on the reads, TCRdb lists one record per CDR3 protein. The sample shows around 900,000 distinct CDR3 sequences, 31% of them seen only once. V shed 3 bases and J 5 bases; nucleotides not matched to a gene: 16. The CDR3 length is 18 residues. This sample was taken from a study of T cell repertoires in cytomegalovirus infection. Study-level information: Through public TCR beta signatures, both CMV infection and matching HLA type were indicated.

The receptor was isolated from a human donor in good health (CMV status not recorded). Some clones in this sample may be carry-over from other donors' samples. This chain connects TRBV12-3 or TRBV12-4 to TRBJ2-7; 10 nucleotides match TRBD2. This sample comprised cultured CD8+ T cells from PBMCs, obtained from culture after CMV antigen stimulation. The CDR3 DNA reads TGTGCCAGCAGTTTCCTGATAGCGGGGGGTCCTCGGCACCACGAGCAGTACTTC. Protein product: CASSFLIAGGPRHHEQYF.